These 3 T cell receptor beta chains came from one sample sequenced in a study of human T cells and chemical hapten exposure. TCRdb re-analysed the RACE reads in MiXCR, keeping a single row per CDR3 protein. The top ten hold less than 5% of the sample, which has some 49,000 distinct CDR3 sequences, about 10% seen once. Regarding time point: patch test 1, 2 weeks after DPC sensitization. Treatment of the sample: therapeutic diphenylcyclopropenone sensitization with weekly scalp DPC. Sample: whole blood, taken in connection with sensitization to the hapten diphenylcyclopropenone (DPC). Receptor source: a woman aged 45-60 years with alopecia areata. Some clones in this sample may be carry-over from other donors' samples.

There are a few counts of this clonotype. The chain has TRBV10-3 and TRBJ1-1, with no clear D. Between the trimmed V and J ends, which lost 3 bases and 6 bases, there was a span of 8 bases. CDR3 size: 12 residues. Per germline, CDR1 ENHRY and CDR2 SYGVKD. CDR3 DNA sequence: TGTGCCATCAGTGAAAGGGCAGCTGAAGCTTTCTTT. It translates to CAISERAAEAFF.

This clonotype came up many times. This chain joins TRBV4-3 and TRBJ1-6; tentative D call: TRBD1 (6 bases). The V end lost 6 bases, the J end lost 7 bases, and 16 bases lay between the germline ends. CDR1 and CDR2 from the germline V gene are LGHNA and YSLEER. This CDR3 region has 15 residues. DNA for the CDR3: TGCGCCAGCAGACCCGTACAGGGACGGAATTCACCCCTCCACTTT. As protein: CASRPVQGRNSPLHF.

This clonotype was picked up many times. As DNA, the CDR3 is TGTGCCACCAGCAGACGGACTAGCGGGTCTCAGGCCACGCAGTATTTT. Amino acids: CATSRRTSGSQATQYF. This chain uses TRBV15 with TRBJ2-3, with TRBD2 identical over 11 bases. The J segment lost 9 bases and the V segment lost 2 bases, leaving 10 bases of the junction unmatched. CDR3 length equals 16 residues. Germline loops: CDR1 LNHNV, CDR2 YYDKDF (reference sequence).